These 10 T cell receptor beta chains share one sample of origin, sequenced in a study of cytomegalovirus exposure and HLA in healthy donors (dated by TCRdb to the late 2010s). Libraries came from the immunoSEQ multiplex PCR assay. A mixture of 60 forward primers for TCR Vbeta segments and 13 reverse primers for TCR Jbeta segments was used in the multiplex PCR. In TCRdb, the immuneACCESS table is reduced to in-frame sequences with V and J assigned. These tables do not hold every clone; where another copy was compared, an unresolved V gene accounts for under half, and the others remain unexplained. This sample holds 150,000 to 200,000 clones; approximately 70% were observed only once. The ten largest clones take up less than 8.5% of the sample. Source material: PBMCs. The receptors come from a man aged 35 to 55 in good health and CMV-seropositive.

The rearrangement links TRBV4-3 to TRBJ2-3; 8 nucleotides line up with TRBD2. Germline V lookup: CDR1 LGHNA, CDR2 YSLEER. V lost 4 bases and J lost 0; bases outside the gene matches: 12. The length of the CDR3 is 18 residues. The CDR3 spells CASSPRGGRTRSTDTQYF. CDR3 bases: TGCGCCAGCAGCCCCCGGGGGGGCCGAACTAGGAGCACAGATACGCAGTATTTT.

J is TRBJ2-1 and V is TRBV27; TRBD1 is a possible D gene (5 bases). Germline loops: CDR1 MNHEY, CDR2 SMNVEV (reference sequence). Trimming took off 2 bases at V and 0 bases at J, with 14 bases between the two ends. CDR3 length equals 17 residues. CDR3 sequence: CASSLGATRSSYNEQFF. In DNA, the CDR3 is TGTGCCAGCAGTTTAGGGGCTACCAGAAGCTCCTACAATGAGCAGTTCTTC.

V gene TRBV9 combines with J gene TRBJ2-2, with a tentative D call TRBD1 (6 bases). The V gene lost 2 bases and the J gene lost 8 bases, with 19 bases spanning the gap. The CDR3 is 16 amino acids. Germline V gene data show CDR1 as SGDLS and CDR2 as YYNGEE. CDR3 in DNA: TGTGCCAGCAGCGTGGGGCCCCAGGGGCGAGGAGGGGAGCTGTTTTTT. This encodes CASSVGPQGRGGELFF.

The chain links TRBV11-2 to TRBJ2-7, with TRBD2 matching over 7 bases. The CDR3 totals 16 residues. V was clipped by 5 bases and J by 7 bases; unmatched bases: 17. Germline V gene data show CDR1 as SGHAT and CDR2 as FQNNGV. Here the CDR3 DNA reads TGTGCCAGCAGCCATACAGTATGGGGACTACCTGGGGAGCAGTACTTC. Its translation: CASSHTVWGLPGEQYF.

This chain uses TRBV5-6 with TRBJ2-2; 8 bases match TRBD1. The germline CDR1 and CDR2 sequences are SGHDT and YYEEEE. This CDR3 comprises 15 residues. V shed 6 bases, J shed 4 bases, and the junction held 8 bases outside the gene matches. DNA for the CDR3: TGTGCCAGCAACCTACAGGGGGATGGCACCGGGGAGCTGTTTTTT. Protein product: CASNLQGDGTGELFF.

V gene TRBV2 combines with J gene TRBJ1-1; possible D gene TRBD1, 6 bases. Looked up from germline, CDR1 is SNHLY and CDR2 is FYNNEI. V lost 8 bases, J lost 2 bases, and 15 bases lay in between. The CDR3 extends over 14 amino acids. The CDR3 bases are TGTGCCAGCGGGGGGGACACACGAAACACTGAAGCTTTCTTT. It specifies CASGGDTRNTEAFF.

The chain links TRBV29-1 to TRBJ1-2; D may be TRBD1 (6 bases). Germline V lookup: CDR1 SQVTM, CDR2 ANQGSEA. The V end lost 4 bases, the J end lost 6 bases, and 12 bases lay between the germline ends. The CDR3 has 12 residues. The CDR3 DNA is TGCAGCGTTGGGGAGGGGGGAGATGGCTACACCTTC. Translation: CSVGEGGDGYTF.

This sequence joins TRBV7-2 and TRBJ1-2, with 11 nucleotides matching TRBD1. V dropped 1 base and J dropped 14; count of bases not matched to a gene: 12. Germline assignment: CDR1 SGHTA and CDR2 FQGNSA. CDR3 size: 15 residues. This CDR3 reads CASSLDGGQGARETF. CDR3 DNA: TGTGCCAGCAGCTTAGACGGTGGACAGGGGGCCCGGGAGACCTTC.

Only a few counts were recorded for this clone. V and J are TRBV5-1 and TRBJ1-1; D might be TRBD1 (6 bases). Germline CDR1 reads SGHRS; CDR2 reads YFSETQ. CDR3 size: 12 residues. Trimming removed 7 bases at V and 7 bases at J, with 14 bases between. CDR3 coding DNA: TGCGCCAGCCAAGGGGGAAGATATGAAGCTTTCTTT. Translation: CASQGGRYEAFF.

This clone has only a few counts. The CDR3 DNA is TGCGCCAGCAGCCAAGATCTGGGCAGGGAGCTGTTTTTT. It translates to CASSQDLGRELFF. V and J are TRBV4-3 and TRBJ2-2; D uncertain. V shed 0 bases and J shed 9 bases, with 8 bases lying between them. Germline CDR1 is LGHNA and CDR2 is YSLEER. This CDR3 has 13 amino acids.